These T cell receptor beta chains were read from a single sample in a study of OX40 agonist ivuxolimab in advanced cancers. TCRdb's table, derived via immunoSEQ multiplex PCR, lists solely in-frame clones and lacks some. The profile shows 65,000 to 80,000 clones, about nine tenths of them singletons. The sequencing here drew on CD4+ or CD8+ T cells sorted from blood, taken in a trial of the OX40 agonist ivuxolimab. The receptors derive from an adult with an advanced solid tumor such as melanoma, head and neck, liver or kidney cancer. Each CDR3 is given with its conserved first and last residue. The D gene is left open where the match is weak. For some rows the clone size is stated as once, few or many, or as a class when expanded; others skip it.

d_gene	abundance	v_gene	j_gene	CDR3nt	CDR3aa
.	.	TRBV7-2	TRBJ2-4	TGTGCCAGCAGCTTTCCTAGTAGGACAAACATTCAGTACTTC	CASSFPSRTNIQYF
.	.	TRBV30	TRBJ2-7	TGTGCCTGGAGTCCATCTTACGAGCAGTACTTC	CAWSPSYEQYF
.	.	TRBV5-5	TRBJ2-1	TGTGCCAGCAGCCCTTGGACCGCAAACAATGAGCAGTTCTTC	CASSPWTANNEQFF
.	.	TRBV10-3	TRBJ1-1	TGTGCCATCAGTGAGGGGCCAAGAGAAAACGGCGCTGAAGCTTTCTTT	CAISEGPRENGAEAFF
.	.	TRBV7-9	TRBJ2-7	TGTGCCAGCAGCGTCGGGGCAGACTACGAGCAGTACTTC	CASSVGADYEQYF
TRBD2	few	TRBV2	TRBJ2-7	TGTGCCAGCAGCGAAAGGCTAGCGGGCTCCCGCTCCTACGAGCAGTACTTC	CASSERLAGSRSYEQYF
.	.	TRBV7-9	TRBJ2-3	TGTGCCTCGGCAGGACCCCATACGCAGTATTTT	CASAGPHTQYF
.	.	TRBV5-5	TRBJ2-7	TGTGCCAGCAGCTTGGAAGGGACACTTTCCTACGAGCAGTACTTC	CASSLEGTLSYEQYF
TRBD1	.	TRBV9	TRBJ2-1	TGTGCCAGCAGCGGCCCCGGGACAGGGGTCAATGAGCAGTTCTTC	CASSGPGTGVNEQFF
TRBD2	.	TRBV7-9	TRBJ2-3	TGTGCCAGCAGCTCATGGACTAGCGCCCTCACAGATACGCAGTATTTT	CASSSWTSALTDTQYF
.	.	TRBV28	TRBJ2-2	TGTGCCAGCAGTTTTCCCGGGGAGCTGTTTTTT	CASSFPGELFF
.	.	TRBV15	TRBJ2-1	TGTGCCACCGGGGAGATTTCTTACAATGAGCAGTTCTTC	CATGEISYNEQFF
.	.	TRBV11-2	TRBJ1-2	TGTGCCAGCAGCTTAGCGGAGGTCTATGGCTACACCTTC	CASSLAEVYGYTF
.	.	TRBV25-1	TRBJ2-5	TGTGCCAGCAGTGAGTCTAGAGGGGAGACCCAGTACTTC	CASSESRGETQYF
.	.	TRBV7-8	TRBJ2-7	TGTGCCAGCAGCTTACAGTACGAGCAGTACTTC	CASSLQYEQYF
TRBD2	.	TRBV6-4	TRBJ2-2	TGTGCCAGCAGTGATGAGGCGGGAGTTAACACCGGGGAGCTGTTTTTT	CASSDEAGVNTGELFF